One and the same sample provided the 17 T cell receptor beta chains below, sequenced in a study of radiotherapy plus CTLA-4 blockade in lung cancer. Sequenced by immunoSEQ multiplex PCR; TCRdb stores in-frame clones only, minus some. This sample carries 80,000 or so clones, 78% of them seen once, and the ten largest clones take approximately 22%. The starting material was peripheral blood, obtained from a patient treated with radiotherapy plus ipilimumab. These TCRs come from a human donor with non-small cell lung cancer whose response to radiotherapy plus ipilimumab could not be evaluated. Some clones in this sample may be carry-over from other donors' samples.

This chain links TRBV7-3 with TRBJ2-7; 14 bases agree with TRBD2. In germline, CDR1 is SGHTA, CDR2 FQGTGA. The CDR3 has 15 amino acids. Trimming cost V 4 bases and J 7 bases; bases outside gene matches: 6. The CDR3 nucleotides read TGTGCCAGCAGCTACCTGGGACTAGCGGGGGAGGAGCAGTACTTC. Amino acids: CASSYLGLAGEEQYF.

The chain links TRBV23-1 to TRBJ1-5; D uncertain. TRBV23-1 belongs to the ORF category, with a function that is uncertain. The germline V and J ends were trimmed by 3 bases and 0 bases, with 12 bases remaining between them. This CDR3 has 16 residues. The CDR3 sequence: CASSQPVTFSNQPQHF. The CDR3 DNA sequence: TGCGCCAGCAGTCAGCCCGTGACATTTAGCAATCAGCCCCAGCATTTT.

This chain uses TRBV7-2 with TRBJ1-2; 12 bases are shared with TRBD1. Germline V gene data show CDR1 as SGHTA and CDR2 as FQGNSA. CDR3 length: 15 amino acids. V lost 1 base to trimming and J lost 8 bases; unmatched junction nucleotides: 5. The CDR3 here is CASSLVRDRGHGYTF. The CDR3 region has the DNA TGTGCCAGCAGCTTAGTTAGGGACAGGGGGCACGGCTACACCTTC. Combining the CDR3 with reference TRBV7-2 and TRBJ1-2 gives the whole variable domain GAGVSQSPSNKVTEKGKDVELRCDPISGHTALYWYRQSLGQGLEFLIYFQGNSAPDKSGLPSDRFSAERTGGSVSTLTIQRTQQEDSAVYLCASSLVRDRGHGYTFGSGTRLTVV.

This chain connects TRBV6-1 to TRBJ2-7; D uncertain. This CDR3 has 12 residues. Germline assignment: CDR1 MNHNS and CDR2 SASEGT. The V end was cut by 0 bases, the J end by 11 bases, with 11 bases between. CDR3 sequence: CASSEAVTSKYF. In DNA form, the CDR3 reads TGTGCCAGCAGTGAAGCAGTCACTTCCAAGTACTTC.

The J gene is TRBJ2-7, the V gene TRBV28; D possibly corresponds to TRBD1 (6 bases). The length of the CDR3 is 16 residues. Trimming shortened V by 2 bases and J by 4 bases, and 18 bases separated the two germline ends. The germline V gene has CDR1 MDHEN and CDR2 SYDVKM. CDR3 in DNA: TGTGCCAGCAGTTTACGACGACAGGTCCCGAAGTACGAGCAGTACTTC. Amino acid sequence: CASSLRRQVPKYEQYF. The whole variable domain, remainder taken from reference TRBV28 and TRBJ2-7, is DVKVTQSSRYLVKRTGEKVFLECVQDMDHENMFWYRQDPGLGLRLIYFSYDVKMKEKGDIPEGYSVSREKKERFSLILESASTNQTSMYLCASSLRRQVPKYEQYFGPGTRLTVT.

The chain couples TRBV10-3 to TRBJ2-7, with 10 bases identical to TRBD2. CDR1 is ENHRY, CDR2 SYGVKD, per germline. The J segment lost 0 bases and the V segment lost 4 bases, leaving 3 bases of the junction unmatched. This CDR3 is 15 amino acids long. CDR3 loop: CAISGASGSSYEQYF. The DNA for the CDR3 is TGTGCCATCAGTGGGGCTAGCGGGAGCTCCTACGAGCAGTACTTC.

The chain recombines TRBV19 with TRBJ2-4; possible D gene TRBD2, 6 bases. The CDR3 runs 14 residues. The germline gives CDR1 LNHDA, CDR2 SQIVND (reference sequence). Between the trimmed V and J ends, which lost 4 bases and 7 bases, there was a span of 14 bases. The CDR3 loop is CASSSGGGENIQYF. The DNA for the CDR3 is TGTGCCAGTAGTAGCGGTGGAGGGGAGAACATTCAGTACTTC.

This sequence joins TRBV29-1 and TRBJ2-7, with D perhaps TRBD2 (6 bases). There are 11 residues in the CDR3. Germline lookup yields CDR1 SQVTM and CDR2 ANQGSEA. The V end was cut by 4 bases, the J end by 6 bases, with 10 bases between. CDR3 amino acids: CSVGGGAEQYF. The CDR3 nucleotides are TGCAGCGTTGGGGGCGGGGCCGAGCAGTACTTC.

The V gene is TRBV4-3, the J gene TRBJ1-1, with D unresolved. This CDR3 comprises 15 residues. CDR1 and CDR2 from the germline V gene are LGHNA and YSLEER. V was cut by 0 bases and J by 0 bases, with 8 bases left in between. CDR3 sequence reads: CASSQDDTMNTEAFF. As DNA, the CDR3 is TGCGCCAGCAGCCAAGATGACACCATGAACACTGAAGCTTTCTTT.

J is TRBJ1-2 and V is TRBV4-1, with 7 bases that match TRBD1. The CDR3 is made up of 15 amino acids. Germline CDR1 is MGHRA and CDR2 is YSYEKL. The V and J ends lost 0 bases and 3 bases, in that order; junction bases with no gene match: 4. The DNA for the CDR3 is TGCGCCAGCAGCCAAGAGACAGGGTTGGACTATGGCTACACCTTC. It encodes CASSQETGLDYGYTF.

This chain uses TRBV28 with TRBJ1-1, with D uncertain. This CDR3 is 12 amino acids long. The germline V gene has CDR1 MDHEN and CDR2 SYDVKM. The V and J ends lost 7 bases and 5 bases respectively, with 11 bases between them. This CDR3 reads CASTAAGTEAFF. The CDR3 DNA reads as TGTGCCAGCACGGCCGCGGGGACTGAAGCTTTCTTT.

This clone was seen only a few times. The chain joins TRBV2 to TRBJ1-4; perhaps TRBD1 as D (5 bases). The germline V and J ends were trimmed by 4 bases and 0 bases, with 9 bases remaining between them. The CDR3 extends over 15 amino acids. Per germline, CDR1 SNHLY and CDR2 FYNNEI. CDR3 protein: CASSAGGTTNEKLFF. The CDR3 coding sequence is TGTGCCAGCAGTGCGGGGGGGACAACTAATGAAAAACTGTTTTTT.

The CDR3 coding sequence is TGTGCCAGCAGTCACGGACAGGGTAGGGGCTACACCTTC. Translated: CASSHGQGRGYTF. This chain links TRBV6-1 with TRBJ1-2; 8 bases are a match to TRBD1. Germline CDR1 reads MNHNS; CDR2 reads SASEGT. With V trimmed by 5 bases and J by 8 bases, 7 bases remained unmatched. This CDR3 contains 13 residues.

The chain couples TRBV19 to TRBJ2-2; D perhaps matches TRBD2 (5 bases). The V end lost 5 bases, the J end lost 8 bases, and 9 bases lay between the germline ends. The CDR3 contains 12 residues. Germline V gene sequence: CDR1 LNHDA, CDR2 SQIVND (reference sequence). Here the CDR3 DNA reads TGTGCCAGTAGTCGGGAAAGGGGGGAGCTGTTTTTT. It specifies CASSRERGELFF.

The chain combines TRBV7-9 with TRBJ2-1; 13 bases agree with TRBD2. Germline CDR1 SEHNR, CDR2 FQNEAQ (reference sequence). The CDR3 length is 17 residues. V lost 0 bases, J lost 8 bases, and 7 bases stayed unmatched. DNA of the CDR3: TGTGCCAGCAGCTTAGCGTTTGGGACTAGCGGGGTCGATGAGCAGTTCTTC. Residues: CASSLAFGTSGVDEQFF. Full variable domain (remainder filled in from reference TRBV7-9 and TRBJ2-1): DTGVSQNPRHKITKRGQNVTFRCDPISEHNRLYWYRQTLGQGPEFLTYFQNEAQLEKSRLLSDRFSAERPKGSFSTLEIQRTEQGDSAMYLCASSLAFGTSGVDEQFFGPGTRLTVL.

This chain uses TRBV18 with TRBJ2-1; D not resolved. CDR1 is KGHSH and CDR2 is LQKENI in the germline V gene. V shed 2 bases and J shed 2 bases, with 4 bases lying between them. The CDR3 is 13 residues long. CDR3 sequence reads: CASSPGPYNEQFF. CDR3 nucleotide sequence: TGTGCCAGCTCACCAGGGCCCTACAATGAGCAGTTCTTC.

The chain has TRBV2 and TRBJ2-5; maybe TRBD2 (7 bases). In germline, CDR1 is SNHLY, CDR2 FYNNEI. Trimming took 3 bases from V and 1 from J, leaving 12 bases between them. This CDR3 is built from 15 residues. CDR3 sequence: CASSDGGGPQETQYF. The CDR3 DNA follows: TGTGCCAGCAGTGATGGCGGGGGCCCCCAAGAGACCCAGTACTTC.